One and the same sample provided the 17 T cell receptor beta chains below, sequenced in a study of early T cells in non-severe SARS-CoV-2 infection. MiXCR, run by TCRdb on the 5' RACE reads, gives a single entry per CDR3 protein. The table includes some 49,000 distinct CDR3 sequences, over 3.5% detected once. Sequenced sample: whole blood. The source of these receptors is an adult who was a healthcare worker with PCR-confirmed SARS-CoV-2 infection or an uninfected control (not recorded which).

This clonotype has more than one count but fewer than ten. The rearrangement joins TRBV19 to TRBJ2-3, with TRBD2 matching over 7 bases. The CDR3 has 14 residues. Germline-derived CDR1 and CDR2 are LNHDA and SQIVND (reference sequence). After removal of 5 bases from V and 1 base from J, the junction contained 3 bases not matched to a gene. CDR3 sequence (DNA): TGTGCCAGTAGTCCAACTAGCGGCACAGATACGCAGTATTTT. Protein: CASSPTSGTDTQYF.

Within the sample, this clonotype is medium-sized. This chain uses TRBV12-3 or TRBV12-4 with TRBJ1-3; D uncertain. V was cut by 3 bases and J by 4 bases, with 1 base left in between. The CDR3 sequence is 11 residues long. The CDR3, as DNA: TGTGCCAGCAGTTTGGGAAACACCATATATTTT. Translating gives CASSLGNTIYF.

Ten or more counts support this clonotype. The chain couples TRBV30 to TRBJ2-1; D not resolved. This CDR3 region has 10 residues. Germline CDR1 is GTSNPN and CDR2 is SVGIG (reference sequence). With 1 base removed from V and 12 bases from J, the gap between germline ends came to 7 bases. The CDR3 DNA follows: TGTGCCTGGAGTGACGTAGGGCAGTTCTTC. Translation gives CAWSDVGQFF.

This clonotype was detected many times. This rearrangement joins TRBV10-2 to TRBJ2-7, with unresolved D. Trimming removed 6 bases from V and 0 bases from J, with 3 bases in between. This CDR3 is 11 amino acids long. CDR1 and CDR2 (germline): WSHSY, SAAADI. The CDR3: CASSRSYEQYF. The CDR3 DNA reads as TGCGCCAGCAGCCGCTCCTACGAGCAGTACTTC.

This clonotype has a count of ten or more. The chain joins TRBV18 to TRBJ1-1; a possible D gene is TRBD1 (6 bases). CDR1 KGHSH and CDR2 LQKENI come from the germline V gene. The CDR3 consists of 14 residues. V lost 3 bases to trimming and J lost 4 bases, with 12 bases between them. In nucleotides, the CDR3 is TGTGCCAGCTCACCTACAGGGACTGGCACTGAAGCTTTCTTT. Encoded protein: CASSPTGTGTEAFF.

V is TRBV5-1 and J is TRBJ2-3, with 7 bases that match TRBD1. V gave up 2 bases and J gave up 3 bases; unmatched junction bases: 6. The CDR3 consists of 15 residues. Germline assignment: CDR1 SGHRS and CDR2 YFSETQ. In DNA, the CDR3 is TGCGCCAGCAGCTTACTAGGGACAGCAACAGATACGCAGTATTTT. It specifies CASSLLGTATDTQYF.

This clonotype was observed at least ten times. The chain couples TRBV20-1 to TRBJ2-2; TRBD2 might be the D (5 bases). Germline V gene sequence: CDR1 DFQATT, CDR2 SNEGSKA (reference sequence). V dropped 3 bases and J dropped 1 base, with 6 bases sitting between them. The CDR3 runs to 13 residues. CDR3 sequence: CSASGVNTGELFF. The CDR3 DNA reads TGCAGTGCTAGCGGGGTGAACACCGGGGAGCTGTTTTTT.

This clonotype came up many times. The V and J genes are TRBV24-1 and TRBJ1-2; D gene unclear. CDR3 length equals 16 residues. V was trimmed by 3 bases and J by 1 base, leaving 14 bases between them. Germline CDR1 and CDR2: KGHDR and SFDVKD. As DNA, the CDR3 is TGTGCCACCAGTGATGCCGGGAGGGATCATAACTATGGCTACACCTTC. Its protein product is CATSDAGRDHNYGYTF.

This clonotype was seen repeatedly, ten times or more. The rearrangement links TRBV20-1 to TRBJ2-5; D is possibly TRBD2 (6 bases). Germline CDR1 DFQATT, CDR2 SNEGSKA (reference sequence). Trimming pared 5 bases from V and 5 bases from J, leaving 18 bases between. The CDR3 covers 14 residues. The CDR3 DNA reads as TGCAGTGCTCCCCTCGGAGGGAGCGGGGAGACCCAGTACTTC. Translated, it gives CSAPLGGSGETQYF.

This clonotype was recorded a few times. The V gene is TRBV20-1, the J gene TRBJ2-1; the D gene could be TRBD1 or TRBD2 (6 bases each). Deletions cut 6 bases from V and 4 bases from J, with 22 bases between. Germline lookup yields CDR1 DFQATT and CDR2 SNEGSKA (reference sequence). The CDR3 has 16 residues. The CDR3 loop is CSAPPLGRGRYNEQFF. CDR3 DNA: TGCAGTGCCCCCCCATTGGGACGGGGGCGTTACAATGAGCAGTTCTTC.

This clonotype was observed at least ten times. The chain is built from TRBV20-1 and TRBJ1-2; D remains unclear. V lost 0 bases and J 4 bases, leaving 6 bases between the germline ends. This CDR3 has 12 amino acids. CDR1 DFQATT and CDR2 SNEGSKA come from the germline V gene (reference sequence). The CDR3 here is CSAREDGYGYTF. The DNA for the CDR3 is TGCAGTGCTAGAGAGGACGGCTATGGCTACACCTTC.

This clonotype has just one count. The chain carries TRBV20-1 and TRBJ1-5; D is uncertain. Per the germline V gene, CDR1 is DFQATT and CDR2 is SNEGSKA (reference sequence). The CDR3 sequence is 13 residues long. The V and J ends lost 3 bases and 3 bases respectively, with 9 bases between them. The CDR3 reads CSASSGLNQPQHF. As DNA, the CDR3 is TGCAGTGCTAGTAGCGGGCTCAATCAGCCCCAGCATTTT.

In this sample, this clonotype turned up many times. As DNA, the CDR3 is TGTGCCAGCAGAGGACTAGCGGGATCCTACGAGCAGTACTTC. Protein sequence: CASRGLAGSYEQYF. This chain joins TRBV6-2 or TRBV6-3 and TRBJ2-7, with 12 bases lining up with TRBD2. Germline V lookup: CDR1 MNHEY, CDR2 SVGEGT. CDR3 length equals 14 residues. The V gene end was trimmed by 6 bases and the J gene end by 1 base; junction bases not matched to a gene: 1.

This clonotype was detected many times. The CDR3: CSARLPGQIETQYF. In DNA, the CDR3 is TGCAGTGCTAGATTGCCGGGACAGATCGAGACCCAGTACTTC. The rearrangement links TRBV20-1 to TRBJ2-5; 7 nucleotides align to TRBD1. Germline lookup yields CDR1 DFQATT and CDR2 SNEGSKA (reference sequence). This CDR3 is 14 amino acids long. The trim removed 2 bases at V and 5 bases at J, leaving 8 bases unmatched.

Ten or more counts support this clonotype. The CDR3, as DNA: TGTGCCAGCAGCACCTGGGACAGCTCCCTGGGAAGCTACGAGCAGTACTTC. It encodes CASSTWDSSLGSYEQYF. This rearrangement joins TRBV7-8 to TRBJ2-7, with 7 bases matching TRBD1. The CDR3 has 17 amino acids. V shed 5 bases, J shed 3 bases, and the junction held 16 bases outside the gene matches. CDR1 is SGHVS, CDR2 FQNEAQ, per germline.

There are many counts of this clonotype. V and J are TRBV28 and TRBJ2-2; D gene uncertain. The V end was cut by 1 base, the J end by 0 bases, with 15 bases between. This CDR3 has 18 amino acids. In germline, CDR1 is MDHEN, CDR2 SYDVKM. CDR3 coding DNA: TGTGCCAGCAGTTTATCCTCTTTGGGTAGCTCGAACACCGGGGAGCTGTTTTTT. Translating it yields CASSLSSLGSSNTGELFF.

This clonotype occurred many times. The CDR3 DNA sequence: TGCGCCAGCAGCCAAGCCGTTCTAGAAGGCAATCAGCCCCAGCATTTT. The encoded protein is CASSQAVLEGNQPQHF. The rearrangement joins TRBV4-3 to TRBJ1-5; the D is unclear. Trimming stripped 1 base from V and 2 bases from J, with 12 bases between. The CDR3 spans 16 residues. Germline V CDR1 and CDR2: LGHNA, YSLEER.